Given below is one TCR beta chain in context. Germline CDR1 reads LNHDA; CDR2 reads SQIVND (reference sequence). Trimming took 6 bases from V and 6 from J, leaving 21 bases between them. This CDR3 is built from 16 residues. TCRdb recomputed calls from the RT-PCR reads with MiXCR, one row per CDR3 protein. The sample records hundreds of thousands of distinct CDR3 sequences, about 11% being singletons. This sample stems from a study of response to subunit inactivated influenza vaccine. These sequences were also reported in another study, on T cells expressing NK-cell markers. That work contributes: TCR beta cDNA was made by 5'RACE template switching with UMIs. Among the eight sequenced donors, seven tested HCMV-seropositive and one tested seronegative. CD8+ T cells in 5 or 6 donors included dominant NKG2C+ clonotypes at about 1.0-7.5%. The study found these clonotypes also leading the CD3+CD56-NKG2C+ fraction in a handful of donors.

The specimen was PBMCs from blood, collected on the day of vaccination. This TCR came from a man aged 50-60 years who received an inactivated influenza vaccine. The V and J genes are TRBV19 and TRBJ2-4, with a possible D match to TRBD2 (6 bases). CDR3 sequence: CASRDGGMAWGNIQYF. The CDR3 DNA reads TGTGCCAGTAGGGATGGAGGGATGGCTTGGGGAAACATTCAGTACTTC. The whole variable domain, filled in from reference TRBV19 and TRBJ2-4, reads DGGITQSPKYLFRKEGQNVTLSCEQNLNHDAMYWYRQDPGQGLRLIYYSQIVNDFQKGDIAEGYSVSREKKESFPLTVTSAQKNPTAFYLCASRDGGMAWGNIQYFGAGTRLSVL.